This record covers a single T cell receptor (beta chain). V was pared by 1 base and J by 6 bases, with 6 bases between. The CDR3 is 12 residues long. Germline CDR1 and CDR2: LGHDT and YNNKEL (reference sequence). These data originate in a study of T-cell memory formation after mild COVID-19. 5'RACE primed at constant segments yielded TCR alpha and TCR beta cDNA libraries bearing sample barcodes and UMIs. TCRdb itself ran the 5' RACE reads through MiXCR, one entry per CDR3 protein. In the table there are around 300,000 distinct CDR3 sequences, less than 20% of which are singletons. What was sequenced was PBMCs or a T cell subset sorted from them (not recorded which). The gene calls are TRBV3-1 and TRBJ2-5; D remains ambiguous. This clonotype originated in a man between 18 and 35 years old who had mild COVID-19 (a few samples of this study predate the infection). Cell type and time point are not known. CDR3 nucleotides: TGTGCCAGCAGCCAAGCTAGGAAGACCCAGTACTTC. This sequence encodes CASSQARKTQYF.